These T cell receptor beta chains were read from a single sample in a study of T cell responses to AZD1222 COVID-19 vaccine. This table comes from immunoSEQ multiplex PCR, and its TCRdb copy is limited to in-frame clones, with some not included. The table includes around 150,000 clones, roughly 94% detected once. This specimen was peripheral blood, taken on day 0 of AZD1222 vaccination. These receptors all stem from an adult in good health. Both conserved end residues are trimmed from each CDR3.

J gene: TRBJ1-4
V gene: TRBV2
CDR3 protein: ASIQDQKLF

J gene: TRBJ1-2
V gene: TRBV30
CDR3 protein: AWGQGLNYGYT

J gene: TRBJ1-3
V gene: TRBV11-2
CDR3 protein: ASSPPGASSGNTIY

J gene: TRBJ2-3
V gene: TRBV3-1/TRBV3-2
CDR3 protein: ASSSQTGSYTDTQY

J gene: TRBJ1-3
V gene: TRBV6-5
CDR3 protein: ASSTGGMAGNTIY

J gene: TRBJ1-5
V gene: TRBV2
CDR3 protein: ASKERQGFQPQH

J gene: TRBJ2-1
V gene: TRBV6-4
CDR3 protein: ASSDNGGSYNEQF

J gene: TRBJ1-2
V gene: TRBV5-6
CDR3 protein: ASSLAGAVGGYT

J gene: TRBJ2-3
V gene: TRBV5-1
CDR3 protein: ASRRGVDTQY

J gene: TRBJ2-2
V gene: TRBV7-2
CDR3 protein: ASSHVLNTGELF

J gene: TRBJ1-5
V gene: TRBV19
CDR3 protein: ASNHRVRQPQH

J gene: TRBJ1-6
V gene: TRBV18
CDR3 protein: ASSPRDNSPLH

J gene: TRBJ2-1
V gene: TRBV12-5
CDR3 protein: ASVSRGQGALVQF

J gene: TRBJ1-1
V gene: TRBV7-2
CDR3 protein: ASSDPGGRGSTEAF

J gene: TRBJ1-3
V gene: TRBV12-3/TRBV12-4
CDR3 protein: ASSYMRGNTIY

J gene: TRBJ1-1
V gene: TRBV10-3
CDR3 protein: AISAGKNTEAF

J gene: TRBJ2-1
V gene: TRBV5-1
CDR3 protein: ASSYRTGTNEQF

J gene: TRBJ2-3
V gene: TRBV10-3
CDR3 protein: AIGGGQDTQY

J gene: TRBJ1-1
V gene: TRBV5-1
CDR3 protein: ASSPRPTGEGTTEAF

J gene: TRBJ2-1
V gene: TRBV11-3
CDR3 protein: ASSLGRVGANEQF

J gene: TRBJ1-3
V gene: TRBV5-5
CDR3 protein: ASSFPLTGTSGNTIY

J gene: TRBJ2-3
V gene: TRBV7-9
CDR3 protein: ASSSGPGLSTDTQY

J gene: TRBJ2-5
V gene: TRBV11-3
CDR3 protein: ASSPTGQETQY

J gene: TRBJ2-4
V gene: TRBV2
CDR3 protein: ASNRGGNIQY

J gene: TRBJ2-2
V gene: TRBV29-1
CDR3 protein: SVEGSGELF

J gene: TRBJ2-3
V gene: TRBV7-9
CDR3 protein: ASLAGVSTDTQY

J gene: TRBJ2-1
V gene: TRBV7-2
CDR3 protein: ASTLPGHYNEQF

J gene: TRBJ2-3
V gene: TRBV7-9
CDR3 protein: ASRREAPDTQY

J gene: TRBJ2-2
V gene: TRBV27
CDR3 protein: ASSFGGSGELF

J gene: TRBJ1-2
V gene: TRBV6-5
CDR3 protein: ASTERGGSNYGYT

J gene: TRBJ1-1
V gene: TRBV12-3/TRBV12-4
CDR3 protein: ASTLLGEAF